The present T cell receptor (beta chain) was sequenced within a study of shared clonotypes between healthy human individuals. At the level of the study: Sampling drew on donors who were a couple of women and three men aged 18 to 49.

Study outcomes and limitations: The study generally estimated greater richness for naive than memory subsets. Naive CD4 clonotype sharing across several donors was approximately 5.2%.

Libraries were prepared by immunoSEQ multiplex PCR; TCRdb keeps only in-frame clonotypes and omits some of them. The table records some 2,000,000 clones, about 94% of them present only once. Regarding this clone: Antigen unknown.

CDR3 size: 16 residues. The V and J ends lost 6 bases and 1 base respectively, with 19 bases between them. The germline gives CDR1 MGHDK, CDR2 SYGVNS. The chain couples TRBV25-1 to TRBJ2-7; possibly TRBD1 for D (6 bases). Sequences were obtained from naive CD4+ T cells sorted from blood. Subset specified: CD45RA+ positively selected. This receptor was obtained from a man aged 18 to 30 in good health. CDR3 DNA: TGTGCCAGCAGCCCCCGAAAACAGGGTGGATCCTACGAGCAGTACTTC. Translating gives CASSPRKQGGSYEQYF.